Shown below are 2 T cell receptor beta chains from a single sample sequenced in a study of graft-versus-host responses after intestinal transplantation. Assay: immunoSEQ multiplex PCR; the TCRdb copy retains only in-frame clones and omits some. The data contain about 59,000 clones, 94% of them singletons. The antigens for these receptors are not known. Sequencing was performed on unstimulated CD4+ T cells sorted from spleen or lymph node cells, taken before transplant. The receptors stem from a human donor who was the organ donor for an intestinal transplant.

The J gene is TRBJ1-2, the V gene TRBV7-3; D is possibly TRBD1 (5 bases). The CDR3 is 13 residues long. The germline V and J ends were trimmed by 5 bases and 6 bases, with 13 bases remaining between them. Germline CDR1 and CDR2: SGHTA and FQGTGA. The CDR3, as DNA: TGTGCCAGCAGCCTTGGACATTTCGATGGCTACACCTTC. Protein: CASSLGHFDGYTF.

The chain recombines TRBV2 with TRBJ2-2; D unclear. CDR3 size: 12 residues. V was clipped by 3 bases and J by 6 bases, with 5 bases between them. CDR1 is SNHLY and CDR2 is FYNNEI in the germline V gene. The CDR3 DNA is TGTGCCAGCAGTGAGGACGCCGGGGAGCTGTTTTTT. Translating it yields CASSEDAGELFF.